This T cell receptor beta chain was recorded in a study of T cell changes during pregnancy in multiple sclerosis. CDR3 size: 16 residues. Germline lookup yields CDR1 SNHLY and CDR2 FYNNEI. The trim removed 5 bases at V and 5 bases at J, leaving 10 bases unmatched. This clone was seen once. The method was immunoSEQ multiplex PCR; TCRdb's version includes in-frame clones alone and lacks a portion of them. The data contain about 42,000 clones, roughly 85% of them singletons. This chain connects TRBV2 to TRBJ1-5; 9 bases align to TRBD1. This receptor was taken from a female donor with multiple sclerosis, enrolled in a pregnancy study. The sample consisted of CD4+ T cells from peripheral blood mononuclear cells, taken after pregnancy. The CDR3 here is CASSSITGTGHQPQHF. CDR3 DNA sequence: TGTGCCAGCAGTTCGATTACCGGGACAGGGCATCAGCCCCAGCATTTT.